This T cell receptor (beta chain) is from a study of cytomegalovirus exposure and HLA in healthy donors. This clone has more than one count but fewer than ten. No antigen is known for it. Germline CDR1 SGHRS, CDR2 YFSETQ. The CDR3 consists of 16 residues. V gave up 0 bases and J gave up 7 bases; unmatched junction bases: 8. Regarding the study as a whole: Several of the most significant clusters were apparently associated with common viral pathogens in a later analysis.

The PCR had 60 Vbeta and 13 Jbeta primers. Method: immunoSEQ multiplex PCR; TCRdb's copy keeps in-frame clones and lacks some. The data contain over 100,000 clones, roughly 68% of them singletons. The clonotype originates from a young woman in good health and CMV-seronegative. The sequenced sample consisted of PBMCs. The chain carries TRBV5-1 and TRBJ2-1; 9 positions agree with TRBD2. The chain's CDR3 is CASSLVSAGGLNEQFF. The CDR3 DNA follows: TGCGCCAGCAGCTTGGTATCGGCGGGGGGGCTTAATGAGCAGTTCTTC.